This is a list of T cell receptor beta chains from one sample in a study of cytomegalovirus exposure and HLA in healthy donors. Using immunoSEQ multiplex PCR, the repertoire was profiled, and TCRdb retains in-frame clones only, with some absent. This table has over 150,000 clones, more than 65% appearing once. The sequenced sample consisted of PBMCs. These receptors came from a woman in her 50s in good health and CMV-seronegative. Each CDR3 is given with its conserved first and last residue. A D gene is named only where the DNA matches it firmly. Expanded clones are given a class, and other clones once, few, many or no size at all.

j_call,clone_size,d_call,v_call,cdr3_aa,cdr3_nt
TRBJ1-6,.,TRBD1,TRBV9,CASSAQDRGTRSPLHF,TGTGCCAGCAGCGCACAGGACAGGGGGACCCGTTCACCCCTCCACTTT
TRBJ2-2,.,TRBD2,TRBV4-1,CASSQEMASGRIGTGELFF,TGCGCCAGCAGCCAAGAGATGGCTAGCGGGAGAATCGGCACCGGGGAGCTGTTTTTT
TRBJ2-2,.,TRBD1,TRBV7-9,CASSPVGQFNTGELFF,TGTGCCAGCAGCCCAGTGGGACAGTTCAACACCGGGGAGCTGTTTTTT
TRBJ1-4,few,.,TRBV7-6,CASSPNQGRLFF,TGTGCCAGCAGCCCAAACCAAGGGAGGCTGTTTTTT
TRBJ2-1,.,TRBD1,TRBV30,CAWSLKLGTVEQFF,TGTGCCTGGAGTCTAAAGCTCGGGACAGTTGAGCAGTTCTTC
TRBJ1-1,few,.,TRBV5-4,CASSVPGGVTEAFF,TGTGCCAGCAGCGTACCTGGGGGGGTCACTGAAGCTTTCTTT
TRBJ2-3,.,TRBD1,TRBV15,CATSPQGQSTDTQYF,TGTGCCACCAGCCCCCAGGGACAGAGCACAGATACGCAGTATTTT
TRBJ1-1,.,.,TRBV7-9,CASSRGSGGPNTEAFF,TGTGCCAGCAGCCGCGGGTCAGGAGGGCCTAACACTGAAGCTTTCTTT
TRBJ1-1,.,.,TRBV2,CASSEALRWDKAFF,TGTGCCAGCAGTGAAGCGCTTCGTTGGGACAAAGCTTTCTTT
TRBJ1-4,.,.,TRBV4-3,CASSQEGRATNEKLFF,TGCGCCAGCAGCCAAGAAGGCAGGGCAACTAATGAAAAACTGTTTTTT
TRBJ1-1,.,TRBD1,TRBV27,CASSNVRDRVNTEAFF,TGTGCCAGCAGTAACGTCCGGGACAGAGTGAACACTGAAGCTTTCTTT
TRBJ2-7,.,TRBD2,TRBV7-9,CASSWTSGSYEQYF,TGTGCCAGCAGCTGGACTAGCGGCTCCTACGAGCAGTACTTC
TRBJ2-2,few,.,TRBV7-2,CASSLGVDFLGPPTLFF,TGTGCCAGCAGCTTAGGAGTCGATTTTTTGGGGCCCCCGACGCTGTTTTTT
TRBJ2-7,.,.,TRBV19,CASSPVEGAYEQYF,TGTGCCAGTAGCCCCGTAGAGGGGGCCTACGAGCAGTACTTC
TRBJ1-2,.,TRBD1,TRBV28,CASSEGVDRAYGYTF,TGTGCCAGCAGTGAGGGGGTAGACAGGGCTTATGGCTACACCTTC
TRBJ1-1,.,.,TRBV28,CASSFFPYTEAFF,TGTGCCAGCAGTTTCTTCCCCTACACTGAAGCTTTCTTT
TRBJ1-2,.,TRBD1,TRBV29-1,CSVGGTGANYGYTF,TGCAGCGTTGGGGGGACAGGGGCTAACTATGGCTACACCTTC
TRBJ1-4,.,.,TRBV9,CASTRFAGEKLFF,TGTGCCAGCACGCGCTTTGCGGGGGAAAAACTGTTTTTT
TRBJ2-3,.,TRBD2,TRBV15,CATSRVAGGGTDTQYF,TGTGCCACCAGCAGAGTTGCGGGGGGTGGCACAGATACGCAGTATTTT
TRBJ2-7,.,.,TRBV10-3,CAISESSGTYEQYF,TGTGCCATCAGTGAGTCTAGCGGTACCTACGAGCAGTACTTC
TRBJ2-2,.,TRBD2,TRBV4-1,CASSPWTSGRTNTGELFF,TGCGCCAGCAGCCCCTGGACTAGCGGGAGGACCAACACCGGGGAGCTGTTTTTT
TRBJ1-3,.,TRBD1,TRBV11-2,CASSQNRGIRSGNTIYF,TGTGCCAGCAGTCAGAACAGGGGGATAAGGTCTGGAAACACCATATATTTT
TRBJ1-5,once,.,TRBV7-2,CASSSRSNQPQHF,TGTGCCAGCAGCTCGCGGAGCAATCAGCCCCAGCATTTT
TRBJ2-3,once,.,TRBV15,CATSRDQYPQYF,TGTGCCACCAGCAGAGATCAGTACCCGCAGTATTTT
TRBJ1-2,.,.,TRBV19,CASSINRYGYTF,TGTGCCAGTAGTATAAATAGATATGGCTACACCTTC
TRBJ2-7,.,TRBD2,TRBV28,CASSSGRTSGNYEQYF,TGTGCCAGCAGTTCGGGGCGGACTAGCGGGAACTACGAGCAGTACTTC
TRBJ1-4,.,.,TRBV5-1,CASSSDRDLEKLFF,TGCGCCAGCAGCTCAGACAGAGACCTCGAAAAACTGTTTTTT
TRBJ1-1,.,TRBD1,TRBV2,CASTRQGPNTEAFF,TGTGCCAGCACGCGACAGGGGCCCAACACTGAAGCTTTCTTT
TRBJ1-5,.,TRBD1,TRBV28,CATERTGGDQPQHF,TGTGCCACCGAACGGACAGGGGGTGATCAGCCCCAGCATTTT
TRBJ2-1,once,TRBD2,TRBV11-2,CASSFLTSGYNEQFF,TGTGCCAGCAGCTTTTTGACTAGCGGTTACAATGAGCAGTTCTTC
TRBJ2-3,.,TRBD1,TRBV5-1,CASGQGAQEDTQYF,TGCGCCAGCGGCCAGGGGGCGCAGGAAGATACGCAGTATTTT